This T cell receptor beta chain was identified during a study of regulatory T cells. The PCR used 52 TRBV and 13 TRBJ primers. The protocol was immunoSEQ multiplex PCR, while the TCRdb copy is restricted to in-frame clones and leaves out a portion. In the table there are 30,000 to 40,000 clones, over 75% of which are singletons. Only a few counts were recorded for this clone. Its antigen remains unknown. V dropped 3 bases and J dropped 5; count of bases not matched to a gene: 7. The CDR3 runs to 15 residues. CDR1 is SGHAT and CDR2 is FQNNGV in the germline V gene. Every patient with CD3G deficiency had evidence of autoimmunity. Patients, 2 to 39 years old, had expanded memory T-cell proportions. Regulatory (CD25-high CD127-low) and conventional (CD25-low CD127-high) CD4+ T cells were sorted separately. General study points: Patient repertoires had restricted TRB V-J pairs and skewed V and J usage, most in Tregs. Hydrophobic residues at CDR3 positions 6 and 7 were enriched in conventional CD4+ T cells of CD3G-deficient patients.

Source material: conventional CD4+ T cells sorted from blood. The chain has TRBV11-2 and TRBJ1-1; 9 bases are shared with TRBD1. The TCR sequence derives from a person aged 18 to 30 with CD3G deficiency. Written as DNA, the CDR3 is TGTGCCAGCAGCTTTATTTCTGGACAGGGGACTGAAGCTTTCTTT. Translated: CASSFISGQGTEAFF.